A single sample gave rise to the 31 T cell receptor beta chains below, sequenced in a study of patients and donors after allogeneic stem cell transplantation. TCRdb fed the RT-PCR reads into MiXCR, producing one record per CDR3 protein. The sample holds some 960,000 distinct CDR3 sequences; approximately 19% are singletons and the top ten take about 6%. Input material: blood, either unsorted or a sorted T cell fraction (not recorded which). The receptors here all came from a human donor who was either an allogeneic HSCT recipient or a stem cell or donor lymphocyte infusion donor (not recorded which). It is not recorded whose cells these are; they may come from a transplant donor.

This clonotype was seen more than once but under ten times. The V gene is TRBV24-1, the J gene TRBJ2-3, with a weak D call TRBD2 (7 bases). V lost 1 base, J lost 0 bases, and 10 bases lay in between. The CDR3 contains 16 residues. Germline CDR1 and CDR2: KGHDR and SFDVKD. CDR3 sequence reads: CATSDFGGPSTDTQYF. Written as DNA, the CDR3 is TGTGCCACCAGTGATTTCGGGGGGCCCAGCACAGATACGCAGTATTTT.

The chain uses TRBV7-2 and TRBJ2-2; 9 positions agree with TRBD1. CDR3 size: 15 residues. Germline values: CDR1 SGHTA, CDR2 FQGNSA. Trimming cost V 5 bases and J 3 bases; bases outside gene matches: 4. The DNA of the CDR3 is TGTGCCAGCAGCCACGGACAGGGGTACACCGGGGAGCTGTTTTTT. Translation gives CASSHGQGYTGELFF.

The rearrangement links TRBV5-1 to TRBJ2-7, with D perhaps matching TRBD1 (6 bases). The CDR3 sequence is 12 residues long. The germline V gene has CDR1 SGHRS and CDR2 YFSETQ. V was trimmed by 8 bases and J by 7 bases, leaving 16 bases between them. In DNA, the CDR3 is TGCGCCAGTGGACAGAACTCGGGAGAGCAGTACTTC. The encoded protein is CASGQNSGEQYF.

This chain joins TRBV2 and TRBJ2-3, with D maybe TRBD2 (7 bases). The CDR3 consists of 13 residues. V gave up 6 bases and J gave up 5 bases, with 12 bases separating them. Germline loops: CDR1 SNHLY, CDR2 FYNNEI. The CDR3 nucleotides are TGTGCCAGCAGCCGGGGGGCTATAGATACGCAGTATTTT. It specifies CASSRGAIDTQYF. Filled out from reference TRBV2 and TRBJ2-3, the complete variable domain reads EPEVTQTPSHQVTQMGQEVILRCVPISNHLYFYWYRQILGQKVEFLVSFYNNEISEKSEIFDDQFSVERPDGSNFTLKIRSTKLEDSAMYFCASSRGAIDTQYFGPGTRLTVL.

The chain recombines TRBV24-1 with TRBJ2-2; TRBD1 matches at 9 bases. This CDR3 is 15 amino acids long. The V and J ends lost 4 bases and 4 bases, in that order; junction bases with no gene match: 3. CDR1 and CDR2 (germline): KGHDR, SFDVKD. CDR3 nucleotides: TGTGCCACCAGTGAACCGACAGGGGGCACCGGGGAGCTGTTTTTT. It yields the protein CATSEPTGGTGELFF.

The table lists this clonotype with a few counts. This sequence joins TRBV18 and TRBJ2-5; no clear D. CDR1 and CDR2 from the germline V gene are KGHSH and LQKENI. This CDR3 is 13 amino acids long. The germline V and J ends were trimmed by 6 bases and 5 bases, with 13 bases remaining between them. The CDR3 region has the DNA TGTGCCAGCTCGCCCGCGTTGGGGGAGACCCAGTACTTC. This translates into CASSPALGETQYF.

In this sample, this clonotype turned up a few times. The V gene is TRBV30, the J gene TRBJ1-2, with D unresolved. Per the germline V gene, CDR1 is GTSNPN and CDR2 is SVGIG (reference sequence). V was clipped by 0 bases and J by 3 bases, with 26 bases between them. The CDR3 covers 19 residues. The DNA of the CDR3 is TGTGCCTGGAGTGTACCTGGACCAAGGACCGAGGGCTATGACTATGGCTACACCTTC. The encoded protein is CAWSVPGPRTEGYDYGYTF.

V usage is TRBV4-1 and J usage is TRBJ2-5; the D gene is possibly TRBD1 (6 bases). Germline V CDR1 and CDR2: MGHRA, YSYEKL. This CDR3 region has 17 residues. Trimming cost V 3 bases and J 2 bases, with 19 bases left between them. The CDR3 sequence: CASSHTLQGDIQETQYF. The CDR3 DNA reads TGCGCCAGCAGCCATACGTTACAGGGTGACATACAAGAGACCCAGTACTTC.

A few counts support this clonotype. The CDR3 DNA follows: TGTGCCAGCAGTTACTGGGCCGGGCTAGCTGCCAATGAGCAGTTCTTC. Amino acid sequence: CASSYWAGLAANEQFF. The V call is TRBV6-5, the J call TRBJ2-1; D is perhaps TRBD2 (5 bases). This CDR3 comprises 16 residues. CDR1 and CDR2 from the germline V gene are MNHEY and SVGAGI. Trimming left V 1 base short and J 6 bases short, with 16 bases between.

J is TRBJ2-7 and V is TRBV6-1; 8 nucleotides agree with TRBD1. There are 16 residues in the CDR3. Germline trimming cut 6 bases from V and 1 base from J; bases unmatched to any gene: 11. CDR1 MNHNS and CDR2 SASEGT come from the germline V gene. CDR3 amino acids: CASSTTGQGNSYEQYF. The CDR3 DNA is TGTGCCAGCAGCACGACCGGACAGGGAAATTCCTACGAGCAGTACTTC.

This sequence joins TRBV20-1 and TRBJ2-1, with TRBD1 matching 11 bases. The CDR3 is made up of 13 amino acids. V lost 5 bases, J lost 10 bases, and 7 bases stayed unmatched. Per the germline V gene, CDR1 is DFQATT and CDR2 is SNEGSKA (reference sequence). CDR3: CSAQRTGGGEQFF. CDR3 DNA: TGCAGTGCTCAAAGGACAGGGGGCGGAGAGCAGTTCTTC.

The chain recombines TRBV7-3 with TRBJ1-2; tentatively, D is TRBD1 (6 bases). The CDR3 loop spans 15 amino acids. V lost 5 bases, J lost 1 base, and 14 bases lay in between. The germline gives CDR1 SGHTA, CDR2 FQGTGA. As DNA, the CDR3 is TGTGCCAGCAGCCCCGGGGGGGCCCATAACTATGGCTACACCTTC. Encoded protein: CASSPGGAHNYGYTF.

The V gene is TRBV21-1, the J gene TRBJ2-7; TRBD1, as called in the table, went unchecked against the DNA. TRBV21-1 has pseudogene status. CDR3 length: 15 amino acids. The CDR3 DNA reads TGTGCCACCACGATAGACAGGGGGCTTTCCTACGAGCAGTACTTC. This gives the protein CATTIDRGLSYEQYF.

This clonotype was seen more than once but under ten times. The chain joins TRBV20-1 to TRBJ2-1, with 9 bases aligning to TRBD2. CDR3 length: 18 amino acids. The junction had 17 bases not matched to a gene; V was cut back by 5 bases and J by 3 bases. Germline CDR1 DFQATT, CDR2 SNEGSKA (reference sequence). The DNA for the CDR3 is TGCAGTGCTTCGCCCGTCCTCCTAGCGGGGAGCTACTACAATGAGCAGTTCTTC. Its translation is CSASPVLLAGSYYNEQFF.

This sequence joins TRBV5-6 and TRBJ2-3; D gene unclear. The CDR3 runs to 12 residues. Trimming stripped 2 bases from V and 5 bases from J, with 6 bases between. Per germline, CDR1 SGHDT and CDR2 YYEEEE. CDR3 sequence reads: CASSFVIDTQYF. The CDR3 nucleotides are TGTGCCAGCAGCTTTGTGATAGATACGCAGTATTTT.

The chain has TRBV2 and TRBJ1-2, with unresolved D. V lost 7 bases and J lost 7, with 10 bases in between. The CDR3 spans 11 residues. The germline gives CDR1 SNHLY, CDR2 FYNNEI. The DNA of the CDR3 is TGTGCCAGCACGGTTTCGGCTGGCTACACCTTC. Amino acid sequence: CASTVSAGYTF. Drawing the rest from reference TRBV2 and TRBJ1-2, the complete variable domain is EPEVTQTPSHQVTQMGQEVILRCVPISNHLYFYWYRQILGQKVEFLVSFYNNEISEKSEIFDDQFSVERPDGSNFTLKIRSTKLEDSAMYFCASTVSAGYTFGSGTRLTVV.

The chain is built from TRBV12-3 or TRBV12-4 and TRBJ1-2; 7 bases agree with TRBD1. The CDR3 totals 14 residues. With V trimmed by 6 bases and J by 6 bases, 10 bases remained unmatched. The CDR3 loop reads CASSRQTGMDGYTF. DNA of the CDR3: TGTGCCAGCAGCCGACAGACAGGGATGGATGGCTACACCTTC.

This chain uses TRBV11-2 with TRBJ2-1, with a possible D match to TRBD2 (6 bases). CDR1 and CDR2 from the germline V gene are SGHAT and FQNNGV. The CDR3 contains 13 residues. The germline V and J ends were trimmed by 6 bases and 4 bases, with 10 bases remaining between them. The CDR3: CASREGLYNEQFF. In DNA, the CDR3 is TGTGCCAGCAGAGAGGGACTTTACAATGAGCAGTTCTTC.

In its sample, this clonotype was seen a few times. The genes are TRBV6-5 and TRBJ2-2; 10 nucleotides align to TRBD1. This CDR3 has 18 residues. The germline gives CDR1 MNHEY, CDR2 SVGAGI. Unmatched junction bases numbered 10, after V lost 2 bases and J lost 4 bases. CDR3 nucleotides: TGTGCCAGCAGTTACCTCTCGCCGGACAGGGGGACCACCGGGGAGCTGTTTTTT. Translated, it gives CASSYLSPDRGTTGELFF.

The chain recombines TRBV7-9 with TRBJ2-6, with D hard to call. Germline-derived CDR1 and CDR2 are SEHNR and FQNEAQ (reference sequence). Trimming removed 2 bases from V and 0 bases from J, with 11 bases in between. The CDR3 consists of 17 residues. In nucleotides, the CDR3 is TGTGCCAGCAGCTTATTAGATATAGCCTCTGGGGCCAACGTCCTGACTTTC. Protein sequence: CASSLLDIASGANVLTF.

This clonotype was recorded a few times. J is TRBJ2-4 and V is TRBV12-3 or TRBV12-4; weak D call: TRBD1 (6 bases). Trimming removed 9 bases from V and 0 bases from J, with 15 bases in between. The CDR3 is 15 amino acids. CDR3 residues: CASLRTALAKNIQYF. Written as DNA, the CDR3 is TGTGCCAGTCTCAGGACAGCCCTAGCCAAAAACATTCAGTACTTC.

The chain links TRBV18 to TRBJ2-2; D perhaps matches TRBD1 (6 bases). The CDR3 consists of 15 residues. Trimming cost V 7 bases and J 0 bases, with 12 bases left between them. The germline V gene encodes CDR1 KGHSH and CDR2 LQKENI. CDR3: CASLGTLTNTGELFF. The CDR3 DNA sequence: TGTGCCAGCTTGGGGACACTAACGAACACCGGGGAGCTGTTTTTT.

This chain links TRBV7-9 with TRBJ1-4; D is possibly TRBD1 (6 bases). Germline V gene lookup returns CDR1 SEHNR and CDR2 FQNEAQ (reference sequence). V lost 5 bases to trimming and J lost 8 bases, with 24 bases between them. The CDR3 extends over 17 amino acids. As DNA, the CDR3 is TGTGCCAGCAGCCCCCGCCGCCAGAAAGGGGGACCCGAAAAACTGTTTTTT. Translating gives CASSPRRQKGGPEKLFF.

This chain joins TRBV5-1 and TRBJ2-7, with 7 bases lining up with TRBD1. Germline V CDR1 and CDR2: SGHRS, YFSETQ. This CDR3 is 14 amino acids long. Trimming took 4 bases from V and 0 from J; bases not matched to a gene: 4. The CDR3 spells CASSGTATSYEQYF. As DNA, the CDR3 is TGCGCCAGCAGCGGGACAGCGACCTCCTACGAGCAGTACTTC.

The chain links TRBV24-1 to TRBJ2-2; D unclear. This CDR3 has 13 amino acids. The V end was cut by 5 bases, the J end by 6 bases, with 9 bases between. Germline lookup yields CDR1 KGHDR and CDR2 SFDVKD. The DNA for the CDR3 is TGTGCCACCAGTGGCCGGTCCTCCGGGGAGCTGTTTTTT. Translating gives CATSGRSSGELFF.

This clonotype was seen more than once but under ten times. The chain combines TRBV24-1 with TRBJ2-1; 8 bases match TRBD1. The junction had 10 bases not matched to a gene; V was cut back by 10 bases and J by 3 bases. Germline V lookup: CDR1 KGHDR, CDR2 SFDVKD. The CDR3 is 15 amino acids. This CDR3 reads CATNPGQGNYNEQFF. The CDR3 DNA reads TGTGCCACTAATCCAGGACAGGGAAACTACAATGAGCAGTTCTTC.

J is TRBJ1-3 and V is TRBV20-1; TRBD1 matches 7 bases. CDR1 and CDR2 from the germline V gene are DFQATT and SNEGSKA (reference sequence). Germline trimming cut 6 bases from V and 0 bases from J; bases unmatched to any gene: 8. The CDR3 extends over 15 amino acids. The CDR3 here is CSAQDRTGSGNTIYF. DNA for the CDR3: TGCAGTGCCCAGGATAGGACAGGCTCTGGAAACACCATATATTTT.

V usage is TRBV12-3 or TRBV12-4 and J usage is TRBJ2-5; 13 nucleotides agree with TRBD2. Trimming at V came to 8 bases and at J to 7 bases, leaving 7 bases not matched to a gene. The CDR3 loop spans 14 amino acids. CDR3 loop: CASRLAGGAGTQYF. Here the CDR3 DNA reads TGTGCCAGCCGACTAGCGGGGGGAGCGGGGACCCAGTACTTC.

V and J are TRBV5-1 and TRBJ1-5; a possible D gene is TRBD1 (5 bases). The V gene lost 4 bases and the J gene lost 3 bases, with 17 bases spanning the gap. The CDR3 consists of 16 residues. The V gene's germline CDR1 is SGHRS and CDR2 YFSETQ. DNA for the CDR3: TGCGCCAGCAGCCCTGGGACGGAAGCGTACAATCAGCCCCAGCATTTT. Amino acid sequence: CASSPGTEAYNQPQHF.

The V call is TRBV4-3, the J call TRBJ2-1; the D gene is possibly TRBD1 (6 bases). The CDR3 length is 16 residues. CDR1 and CDR2 (germline): LGHNA, YSLEER. Trimming took off 1 base at V and 4 bases at J, with 14 bases between the two ends. The CDR3 is CASSQVGRTEYNEQFF. DNA of the CDR3: TGCGCCAGCAGCCAAGTGGGCAGGACAGAATACAATGAGCAGTTCTTC.

This chain's CDR3 is CASSQGAQLREKLFF. DNA of the CDR3: TGCGCCAGCAGCCAAGGAGCCCAACTGCGGGAAAAACTGTTTTTT. The chain has TRBV4-1 and TRBJ1-4, with unresolved D. Trimming removed 1 base from V and 8 bases from J, with 14 bases in between. Germline CDR1 MGHRA, CDR2 YSYEKL. This CDR3 comprises 15 residues.